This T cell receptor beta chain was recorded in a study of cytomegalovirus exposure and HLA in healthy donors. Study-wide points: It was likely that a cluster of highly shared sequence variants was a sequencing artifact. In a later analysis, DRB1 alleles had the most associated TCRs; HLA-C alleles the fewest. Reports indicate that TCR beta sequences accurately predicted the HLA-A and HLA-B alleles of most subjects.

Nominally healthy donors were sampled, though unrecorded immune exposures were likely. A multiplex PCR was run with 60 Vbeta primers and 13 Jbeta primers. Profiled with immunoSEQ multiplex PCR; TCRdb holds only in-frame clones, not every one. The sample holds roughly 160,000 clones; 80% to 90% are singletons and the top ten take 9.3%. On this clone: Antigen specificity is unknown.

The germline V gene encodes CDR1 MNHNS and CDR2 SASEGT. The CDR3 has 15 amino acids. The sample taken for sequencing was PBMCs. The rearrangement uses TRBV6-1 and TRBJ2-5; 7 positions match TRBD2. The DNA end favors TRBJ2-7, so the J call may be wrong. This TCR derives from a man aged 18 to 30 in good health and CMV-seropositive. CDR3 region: CASAARVGGGYEQYF. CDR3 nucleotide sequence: TGTGCCAGCGCCGCCAGAGTTGGCGGGGGTTACGAGCAGTACTTC.